Shown below are 5 T cell receptor beta chains from a single sample sequenced in a study of T cells in Graves' hyperthyroidism and ophthalmopathy. Amplified TCR beta CDR3 regions derived from RNA transcripts. First-round RT-PCR with HTBI primers amplified the TCR CDR3 region. TCRdb independently ran MiXCR on the multiplex PCR reads; one entry per CDR3 protein. This table holds fewer than 450,000 distinct CDR3 sequences, approximately 18% found once. The material sequenced was blood. Source of these receptors: a man aged 18-30 years with Graves' ophthalmopathy.

This clonotype has ten or more counts. V and J are TRBV6-1 and TRBJ2-1, with TRBD2 identical over 8 bases. The J segment lost 1 base and the V segment lost 6 bases, leaving 5 bases of the junction unmatched. The germline gives CDR1 MNHNS, CDR2 SASEGT. CDR3 length: 15 amino acids. The CDR3 nucleotides are TGTGCCAGCAGCGGGGGGGCAAGTTCCTACAATGAGCAGTTCTTC. As protein: CASSGGASSYNEQFF.

This clonotype was observed many times. The rearrangement joins TRBV3-1 to TRBJ2-1; 10 positions match TRBD1. CDR1 is LGHDT and CDR2 is YNNKEL in the germline V gene (reference sequence). The V segment lost 3 bases and the J segment 5 bases; nucleotides outside the gene matches: 7. The CDR3 contains 16 residues. The CDR3 protein is CASSHPGTGANNEQFF. The DNA of the CDR3 is TGTGCCAGCAGCCACCCCGGGACAGGGGCAAACAATGAGCAGTTCTTC.

The rearrangement joins TRBV2 to TRBJ2-5, with D maybe TRBD2 (7 bases). Germline V CDR1 and CDR2: SNHLY, FYNNEI. Trimming cost V 8 bases and J 4 bases, with 20 bases left between them. The CDR3 has 15 residues. The DNA for the CDR3 is TGTGCCAGCGGGGGGGGCCTAAGTAAGAGAGAGACCCAGTACTTC. It codes for CASGGGLSKRETQYF.

This clonotype was picked up many times. The CDR3 DNA follows: TGCAGTGCTAGAGGCGGCGAGCAGTACTTC. As protein: CSARGGEQYF. J is TRBJ2-7 and V is TRBV20-1, with D unclear. This CDR3 is 10 amino acids long. V lost 1 base to trimming and J lost 6 bases, with 4 bases between them. Germline CDR1 DFQATT, CDR2 SNEGSKA (reference sequence).

This clonotype was seen ten or more times. The rearrangement joins TRBV14 to TRBJ2-3; D is unresolved. Trimming left V 0 bases short and J 4 bases short, with 8 bases between. The length of the CDR3 is 14 residues. Looked up from germline, CDR1 is SGHDN and CDR2 is FVKESK. CDR3 amino acids: CASSQEIPPDTQYF. The CDR3 coding sequence is TGTGCCAGCAGCCAAGAGATCCCGCCAGATACGCAGTATTTT.